The present T cell receptor (beta chain) was sequenced within a study of T cells after yellow fever vaccination (dated by TCRdb to about 2019). Regarding the research as a whole: Libraries from fractions with low cell numbers were prepared with the SMART-Seq v4 Ultra Low Input RNA kit. Blood was drawn at multiple timepoints before and after primary and secondary immunization, with bulk PBMC replicates and cell subsets isolated. To follow T-cell clones before and after primary and booster YFV17D yellow fever vaccination, bulk TCR alpha and beta repertoires were sequenced over time. The cohort comprised two healthy male donors, one aged 18 to 30 and one aged 30 to 40 years. Overall study results and their limits: Compared with the primary T-cell response, the secondary T-cell response was weaker but faster, peaking on day 5 rather than day 15. A small fraction of clonotypes showed up in both the CD4 and CD8 compartments, probably as a result of convergent recombination. FACS-sorted repertoires could contain abundant contaminating clonotypes from the bulk population, so computational filtering was required. After the booster, most of the clones that had expanded following primary vaccination were detected again (roughly 97% of CD4 and around 87% of CD8), which suggests that memory was broadly maintained. The study included only two donors, which limits how far the findings can be generalized.

The sample's treatment or condition label, in plain terms: live attenuated yellow fever vaccine strain. At every blood-draw timepoint, two biological replicates of bulk PBMCs were collected. A standard Ficoll-Paque protocol was used to isolate PBMCs from peripheral blood. TriZol was used to extract RNA from bulk PBMCs, from CD4 and CD8 fractions, and from dextramer-positive and dextramer-negative fractions. TCR cDNA was synthesized by 5'RACE template switching, through which a universal primer site and unique molecular identifiers were introduced. Priming of cDNA synthesis was performed from both the TCR alpha and TCR beta constant segments. Libraries were amplified in two PCR steps, with sample barcodes and sequencing adapters added in the second step. Sequencing of the libraries was done on either Illumina HiSeq 2500 (2x100 bp) or NovaSeq (2x150 bp). The paper's processing steps were these. Demultiplexing of reads and collapsing into UMI consensus sequences were performed with MIGEC, and V(D)J alignment was carried out with MiXCR. Clonotypes responding to the vaccine were identified with edgeR on replicate PBMC samples, with the criteria of FDR below 0.01 and a log2 fold change above 5 up to day 15. Each bulk clonotype received a CD4 or CD8 identity based on whether the sequenced CD4 or CD8 repertoire contained that clonotype at higher abundance. TCRdb handled the public reads itself, with Q25 trimming in fastp and clone calling in MiXCR, and kept productive beta chains. Every CDR3 protein is listed once, alongside the most common genes and DNA of its rows. The V and J calls were not made by the authors but by TCRdb's processing. The sample table lists approximately 300,000 distinct CDR3 sequences, around 7% of them with a count of one. The ten largest clones take up 15% to 20% of the sample.

Notes on this clonotype: The antigen it binds to is not known. No quality values exist for individual bases; no much larger clone is one base distant.

CDR1 and CDR2 are drawn from the germline V gene (reference sequence): SEHNR, FQNEAQ. Measured from the cysteine to the phenylalanine, the CDR3 is 17 residues long. The CDR3 DNA has 51 bases and is translated from base 1. Germline trimming: 5 bases from V, 3 bases from J; junction bases outside gene matches: 14. This sequence was found in a man aged 18 to 30 who received the YFV17D yellow fever vaccine. This receptor chain uses TRBV7-9 and TRBJ2-3; 7 bases in the middle match TRBD1. Sequences were derived from PBMCs, sampled 35 to 50 days after the first yellow fever vaccination. The nucleotide sequence is TGTGCCAGCAGCGCACGTCAACAGGGGTTGTGGACAGATACGCAGTATTTT. The translation is CASSARQQGLWTDTQYF.